The clone carrying this T cell receptor beta chain was counted once. The record originates from a study of blood T cell repertoires in COVID-19. The authors' processing: How many nucleated cells were present was estimated from reference gene primer amplification. TCRdb's copy holds only in-frame clones and misses some; the assay was immunoSEQ multiplex PCR. D and trimming were read from the DNA, whereas the V and J calls and clone size are those reported in that table. This table holds hundreds of thousands of clones, approximately 83% found once. The CDR3 length is 14 residues. Unmatched junction bases numbered 1, after V lost 0 bases and J lost 4 bases. Germline CDR1 reads SGHTS; CDR2 reads YDEGEE.

The rearrangement joins TRBV5-8 to TRBJ2-1, with 7 bases aligning to TRBD1. Sequencing input: PBMCs or T cells enriched from blood (not recorded which). This sequence was found in a woman aged 40 to 50 with acute COVID-19. As DNA, the CDR3 is TGTGCCAGCAGCTTGGGACAGGGATACAATGAGCAGTTCTTC. It is translated as CASSLGQGYNEQFF. Filled out from reference TRBV5-8 and TRBJ2-1, the complete variable domain reads EAGVTQSPTHLIKTRGQQATLRCSPISGHTSVYWYQQALGLGLQFLLWYDEGEERNRGNFPPRFSGRQFPNYSSELNVNALELEDSALYLCASSLGQGYNEQFFGPGTRLTVL.